This T cell receptor beta chain originates from a study of shared T cell receptors in the human thymus. The CDR3 spans 14 residues. Germline loops: CDR1 LNHDA, CDR2 SQIVND (reference sequence). V was cut by 6 bases and J by 7 bases, with 15 bases left in between. Measured with immunoSEQ multiplex PCR; TCRdb has only the in-frame clones, and not every one. Found here are over 65,000 clones, roughly 96% of them singletons; the top ten hold roughly 0.03%. The clonotype originates from a human donor. J is TRBJ2-2 and V is TRBV19, with D perhaps assigned TRBD1 or TRBD2 (7 bases each). The sample consisted of thymocytes. CDR3 sequence (DNA): TGTGCCAGTAGCACACAGGGGAGGGACGGGGAGCTGTTTTTT. It specifies CASSTQGRDGELFF.